These 17 T cell receptor beta chains share one sample of origin, sequenced in a study of tumor-infiltrating lymphocytes in oesophageal squamous cell carcinoma. MiXCR was run by TCRdb on the PCR reads, yielding one entry per CDR3 protein. Of about 15,000 distinct CDR3 sequences listed, approximately 51% were seen once; the top ten hold less than 15%. Sequencing input: blood. These receptor sequences come from a male donor with esophageal squamous cell carcinoma.

A few counts support this clonotype. V gene TRBV20-1 combines with J gene TRBJ2-1, with D uncertain. This CDR3 spans 15 amino acids. Between the trimmed V and J ends, which lost 3 bases and 0 bases, there was a span of 12 bases. The germline V gene encodes CDR1 DFQATT and CDR2 SNEGSKA (reference sequence). CDR3 sequence reads: CSARGYSSSYNEQFF. For the CDR3, the DNA is TGCAGTGCTAGGGGCTATTCGAGCTCCTACAATGAGCAGTTCTTC.

The chain recombines TRBV7-6 with TRBJ2-1; D unresolved. This CDR3 has 14 residues. Trimming shortened V by 1 base and J by 0 bases, and 4 bases separated the two germline ends. CDR1 is SGHVS, CDR2 FNYEAQ, per germline. Written as DNA, the CDR3 is TGTGCCAGCAGCTTAGTCGGCTCCTACAATGAGCAGTTCTTC. Amino acids: CASSLVGSYNEQFF.

The chain combines TRBV7-2 with TRBJ1-4; the D is unclear. V was pared by 3 bases and J by 7 bases, with 6 bases between. The CDR3 totals 12 residues. CDR1 is SGHTA, CDR2 FQGNSA, per germline. CDR3 DNA sequence: TGTGCCAGCAGCTTGTTAGGTGAAAAACTGTTTTTT. Protein product: CASSLLGEKLFF.

There are a few counts of this clonotype. The chain recombines TRBV9 with TRBJ2-2; D might be TRBD1 (5 bases). The CDR3 covers 19 residues. Trimming stripped 0 bases from V and 2 bases from J, with 20 bases between. In germline, CDR1 is SGDLS, CDR2 YYNGEE. CDR3 region: CASSVAGSLTITNTGELFF. CDR3 nucleotide sequence: TGTGCCAGCAGCGTAGCAGGGTCGCTCACCATAACCAACACCGGGGAGCTGTTTTTT. The complete variable domain, with remaining parts taken from reference TRBV9 and TRBJ2-2, reads DSGVTQTPKHLITATGQRVTLRCSPRSGDLSVYWYQQSLDQGLQFLIQYYNGEERAKGNILERFSAQQFPDLHSELNLSSLELGDSALYFCASSVAGSLTITNTGELFFGEGSRLTVL.

As concerns this clonotype: The CDR3 ends on some other residue instead of the conserved phenylalanine or tryptophan, so this is likely a read error. Because the CDR3's place on the DNA is in doubt, the DNA is left out and the CDR3 is given as listed by TCRdb. The V gene is TRBV27, the J gene TRBJ2-5. Ends included, the CDR3 has 19 residues. Germline lookup yields CDR1 MNHEY and CDR2 SMNVEV (reference sequence). CDR3 sequence reads: CASSHNPTTLANYGYTFGS.

This clonotype was observed at least ten times. This chain connects TRBV4-2 to TRBJ1-3; D is undetermined. The V gene's germline CDR1 is LGHNA and CDR2 YNFKEQ. This CDR3 comprises 16 residues. V was pared by 0 bases and J by 0 bases, with 9 bases between. CDR3 residues: CASSQDGSLSGNTIYF. As DNA, the CDR3 is TGTGCCAGCAGCCAAGATGGGTCCCTCTCTGGAAACACCATATATTTT.

The gene calls are TRBV18 and TRBJ2-1, with 8 bases lining up with TRBD2. The germline V gene has CDR1 KGHSH and CDR2 LQKENI. J was trimmed by 6 bases and V by 4 bases; bases with no gene match: 8. There are 15 residues in the CDR3. The CDR3 loop is CASSLWLREGNEQFF. CDR3 coding DNA: TGTGCCAGCTCACTGTGGCTCCGGGAGGGCAATGAGCAGTTCTTC.

This clonotype is large by share. The CDR3 is CASSLSTQLDTEAFF. The CDR3 DNA sequence: TGTGCCAGCAGCTTATCCACTCAGTTGGACACTGAAGCTTTCTTT. The rearrangement links TRBV7-6 to TRBJ1-1; D ambiguous. Trimming shortened V by 2 bases and J by 3 bases, and 13 bases separated the two germline ends. CDR1 SGHVS and CDR2 FNYEAQ come from the germline V gene. The length of the CDR3 is 15 residues.

This clonotype was seen only a few times. CDR3 sequence: CASSPGTTQGQYF. The CDR3 region has the DNA TGTGCCAGCAGCCCAGGGACGACACAGGGCCAGTACTTC. V is TRBV7-2 and J is TRBJ2-5, with TRBD1 as a possible D gene (6 bases). V lost 5 bases and J 10 bases, leaving 17 bases between the germline ends. This CDR3 comprises 13 residues. Germline CDR1 SGHTA, CDR2 FQGNSA.

By share, this clonotype counts as medium-sized (0.01 to 0.1%). This chain joins TRBV28 and TRBJ2-3, with a tentative D call TRBD1 (6 bases). The germline V gene encodes CDR1 MDHEN and CDR2 SYDVKM. Trimming took off 6 bases at V and 2 bases at J, with 6 bases between the two ends. The CDR3 has 12 residues. The CDR3 region is CASRGHTDTQYF. The CDR3, as DNA: TGTGCCAGCAGGGGACACACAGATACGCAGTATTTT. Looking up the rest from reference TRBV28 and TRBJ2-3 gives the full variable domain: DVKVTQSSRYLVKRTGEKVFLECVQDMDHENMFWYRQDPGLGLRLIYFSYDVKMKEKGDIPEGYSVSREKKERFSLILESASTNQTSMYLCASRGHTDTQYFGPGTRLTVL.

This clonotype was counted a few times. The rearrangement links TRBV5-6 to TRBJ1-2; 9 bases line up with TRBD1. The V gene end was trimmed by 5 bases and the J gene end by 3 bases; junction bases not matched to a gene: 8. This CDR3 region has 15 residues. In germline, CDR1 is SGHDT, CDR2 YYEEEE. CDR3 nucleotides: TGTGCCAGCAGGTTAGGACAGGGGAGAGACTATGGCTACACCTTC. This codes for CASRLGQGRDYGYTF.

The CDR3 loop reads CASATGKNEKLFF. In nucleotides, the CDR3 is TGTGCCAGCGCGACAGGGAAAAATGAAAAACTGTTTTTT. This chain links TRBV7-1 with TRBJ1-4; 7 nucleotides align to TRBD1. TRBV7-1 is reported as an ORF; its role is uncertain. Trimming removed 8 bases from V and 5 bases from J; junction bases left unmatched: 5. The CDR3 runs to 13 residues.

The rearrangement joins TRBV11-2 to TRBJ2-5, with D perhaps TRBD2 (6 bases). Trimming pared 2 bases from V and 2 bases from J, leaving 15 bases between. The germline V gene has CDR1 SGHAT and CDR2 FQNNGV. The length of the CDR3 is 16 residues. The DNA for the CDR3 is TGTGCCAGCAGCTTAAGGTCGGGAGTAGGTCAAGAGACCCAGTACTTC. Protein: CASSLRSGVGQETQYF.

This clonotype was observed at least ten times. The CDR3 coding sequence is TGTGCCAGCAGTTTAAGGAACCCCGGGATTTCTGGGGCCAACGTCCTGACTTTC. This sequence encodes CASSLRNPGISGANVLTF. The chain is built from TRBV11-2 and TRBJ2-6; D may be TRBD2 (5 bases). This CDR3 spans 18 amino acids. Germline-derived CDR1 and CDR2 are SGHAT and FQNNGV. The V end was cut by 6 bases, the J end by 1 base, with 19 bases between.

This clonotype occurred many times. The chain has TRBV6-1 and TRBJ1-5; D remains ambiguous. This CDR3 region has 14 residues. Trimming took off 6 bases at V and 2 bases at J, with 11 bases between the two ends. Germline V CDR1 and CDR2: MNHNS, SASEGT. The CDR3 DNA follows: TGTGCCAGCAGCCCCGTCCTGGGCAATCAGCCCCAGCATTTT. Translated: CASSPVLGNQPQHF.

This clonotype was seen at least ten times. The chain has TRBV19 and TRBJ2-2; D is unresolved. The CDR3 has 11 residues. Trimming took 8 bases from V and 5 from J, leaving 6 bases between them. Germline assignment: CDR1 LNHDA and CDR2 SQIVND (reference sequence). DNA of the CDR3: TGTGCCAGTTCTCTTACCGGGGAGCTGTTTTTT. Its protein product is CASSLTGELFF. Drawing the rest from reference TRBV19 and TRBJ2-2, the complete variable domain is DGGITQSPKYLFRKEGQNVTLSCEQNLNHDAMYWYRQDPGQGLRLIYYSQIVNDFQKGDIAEGYSVSREKKESFPLTVTSAQKNPTAFYLCASSLTGELFFGEGSRLTVL.

This clonotype appeared many times. The genes are TRBV19 and TRBJ1-1; D is perhaps TRBD1 (6 bases). V lost 3 bases to trimming and J lost 0 bases, with 14 bases between them. This CDR3 comprises 16 residues. The germline V gene has CDR1 LNHDA and CDR2 SQIVND (reference sequence). The CDR3 loop is CASSIYMGGLNTEAFF. As DNA, the CDR3 is TGTGCCAGTAGTATTTATATGGGGGGCTTGAACACTGAAGCTTTCTTT.